These T cell receptor beta chains were read from a single sample in a study of T cell responses to AZD1222 COVID-19 vaccine. Measured with immunoSEQ multiplex PCR; TCRdb has only the in-frame clones, and not every one. The sample includes around 88,000 clones, roughly 86% seen only once; the top ten take around 5.5%. The source was peripheral blood, collected on day 0 of AZD1222 vaccination. These receptors all stem from an adult in good health. CDR3s include the opening cysteine and the closing phenylalanine or tryptophan. D genes are given only for firm matches. Clone size is shown for a subset of rows, as once, few, many or a class of expanded clone.

>TRBV11-2|NA|TRBJ2-7|NA
CASSLRPNDEQYF
TGTGCCAGCAGCTTACGGCCCAACGACGAGCAGTACTTC
>TRBV30|NA|TRBJ1-1|NA
CAWSVRRQEANTEAFF
TGTGCCTGGAGTGTCCGAAGGCAGGAGGCGAACACTGAAGCTTTCTTT
>TRBV7-9|TRBD2|TRBJ2-1|NA
CASSALSGSLPNEQFF
TGTGCCAGCAGCGCCCTTAGCGGGAGTCTCCCCAATGAGCAGTTCTTC
>TRBV7-2|TRBD1|TRBJ2-1|NA
CASSPRGTGIGNEQFF
TGTGCCAGCAGCCCTCGAGGGACAGGGATAGGGAATGAGCAGTTCTTC
>TRBV28|TRBD2|TRBJ2-2|NA
CASSPWTSGGVGELFF
TGTGCCAGCAGTCCCTGGACTAGCGGGGGGGTCGGGGAGCTGTTTTTT
>TRBV29-1|NA|TRBJ2-1|NA
CSVERDHSYNEQFF
TGCAGCGTCGAGAGGGACCACTCCTACAATGAGCAGTTCTTC
>TRBV27|NA|TRBJ2-2|NA
CASSLATVNTGELFF
TGTGCCAGCAGTTTAGCAACAGTGAACACCGGGGAGCTGTTTTTT
>TRBV10-3|TRBD1|TRBJ2-2|NA
CAISEGDRGDTGELFF
TGTGCCATCAGTGAGGGGGACAGGGGAGACACCGGGGAGCTGTTTTTT
>TRBV20-1|NA|TRBJ2-7|NA
CSASLAGLSYEQYF
TGCAGTGCTAGTTTGGCAGGCCTCTCCTACGAGCAGTACTTC
>TRBV28|NA|TRBJ2-2|NA
CASRISGARNTGELFF
TGTGCCAGCCGCATATCAGGGGCGAGAAACACCGGGGAGCTGTTTTTT
>TRBV5-1|TRBD1|TRBJ2-7|NA
CASTGTGAYEQYF
TGCGCCAGCACCGGGACAGGGGCCTACGAGCAGTACTTC
>TRBV5-4|TRBD2|TRBJ2-4|NA
CASSRLAGGVKNIQYF
TGTGCCAGCAGCCGCCTAGCGGGGGGCGTTAAAAACATTCAGTACTTC
>TRBV28|TRBD2|TRBJ2-7|NA
CASSLNELGGGLAPGQYF
TGTGCCAGCAGTTTAAACGAGCTGGGTGGGGGACTAGCCCCGGGGCAGTACTTC
>TRBV30|TRBD1|TRBJ1-6|NA
CAWSAPGTGASPLHF
TGTGCCTGGAGTGCCCCGGGGACAGGGGCTTCACCCCTCCACTTT
>TRBV28|TRBD1|TRBJ2-7|once
CAIEGQGGGEQYF
TGTGCCATTGAGGGACAGGGGGGTGGTGAGCAGTACTTC
>TRBV28|TRBD2|TRBJ2-4|NA
CASSYGLAGSIQYF
TGTGCCAGCAGCTACGGACTAGCGGGTAGCATTCAGTACTTC
>TRBV6-1|NA|TRBJ2-1|NA
CASSESWTVTYEQFF
TGTGCCAGCAGTGAAAGCTGGACAGTAACCTATGAGCAGTTCTTC
>TRBV6-5|NA|TRBJ1-3|NA
CASSSAGRLSGNTIYF
TGTGCCAGCAGTTCCGCGGGCAGGCTCTCTGGAAACACCATATATTTT
>TRBV20-1|TRBD2|TRBJ2-7|NA
CSASKQHTKGLAGYEQYF
TGCAGTGCTAGTAAGCAGCACACCAAGGGACTAGCGGGCTACGAGCAGTACTTC
>TRBV5-1|NA|TRBJ1-2|NA
CASSLTPDGFETRHGYTF
TGCGCCAGCAGCCTAACCCCGGACGGATTTGAGACTAGACATGGCTACACCTTC
>TRBV25-1|NA|TRBJ1-1|NA
CASNRADSEAFF
TGTGCCAGCAATCGAGCGGACAGTGAAGCTTTCTTT
>TRBV7-3|NA|TRBJ2-1|NA
CASSLLARSEQFF
TGTGCCAGCAGCTTATTAGCTCGGAGTGAGCAGTTCTTC
>TRBV7-9|NA|TRBJ2-4|NA
CASSPAQGFKNIQYF
TGTGCCAGCAGCCCCGCCCAGGGCTTCAAAAACATTCAGTACTTC
>TRBV12-3/TRBV12-4|NA|TRBJ2-5|NA
CATMGEETQYF
TGTGCCACCATGGGGGAAGAGACCCAGTACTTC
>TRBV5-1|TRBD1|TRBJ2-3|NA
CASTLGVGTETRDTQYF
TGCGCCAGCACCCTGGGGGTTGGGACAGAAACTAGAGATACGCAGTATTTT